The 27 T cell receptor beta chains reported below all come from one sample, sequenced in a study of PD-1 blockade in mismatch repair-deficient tumors (dated by TCRdb to 2015 to 2018). Libraries came from the immunoSEQ multiplex PCR assay. Not all clones reach the TCRdb copy of this immuneACCESS table, which keeps in-frame sequences only. Checked studies attribute under half of the gap to unresolved V genes and leave the rest unexplained. This sample has about 120,000 clones in its table, and about three quarters of those were observed once. In total, the top ten clones hold roughly 4.5% of the sample. The sequencing used peripheral blood, collected approximately 64 weeks after starting pembrolizumab. Receptors were obtained from an adult with mismatch repair-deficient cancer.

This clone was seen once. V and J are TRBV6-6 and TRBJ2-7, with TRBD1 matching 11 bases. The germline V gene encodes CDR1 MNHNY and CDR2 SVGAGI (reference sequence). The CDR3 extends over 14 amino acids. The J segment lost 5 bases and the V segment lost 5 bases, leaving 5 bases of the junction unmatched. In DNA, the CDR3 is TGTGCCAGCAGTCGCAGGACAGGGGGCCACGAGCAGTACTTC. It is translated as CASSRRTGGHEQYF.

This clone was counted between two and nine times. The rearrangement uses TRBV27 and TRBJ2-7, with 10 bases identical to TRBD2. Trimming took 6 bases from V and 1 from J; bases not matched to a gene: 3. Germline V gene data show CDR1 as MNHEY and CDR2 as SMNVEV (reference sequence). The length of the CDR3 is 14 residues. CDR3 amino acids: CASSPTSGSYEQYF. CDR3 nucleotides: TGTGCCAGCAGCCCGACTAGCGGGTCCTACGAGCAGTACTTC.

This chain joins TRBV6-1 and TRBJ2-7; D perhaps matches TRBD2 (6 bases). The V gene lost 2 bases and the J gene lost 1 base, with 12 bases spanning the gap. This CDR3 is built from 15 residues. Germline-derived CDR1 and CDR2 are MNHNS and SASEGT. Here the CDR3 DNA reads TGTGCCAGCAGTGAACGGGAGAGGCCTTCCTACGAGCAGTACTTC. Protein product: CASSERERPSYEQYF.

This clone was recorded only once. V is TRBV19 and J is TRBJ1-2; perhaps TRBD1 as D (5 bases). This CDR3 contains 13 residues. Trimming shortened V by 5 bases and J by 8 bases, and 15 bases separated the two germline ends. Germline V gene lookup returns CDR1 LNHDA and CDR2 SQIVND (reference sequence). In DNA, the CDR3 is TGTGCCAGTAGTTTCCGGGACCTGCAAGGCTACACCTTC. Translating gives CASSFRDLQGYTF.

The rearrangement joins TRBV7-8 to TRBJ1-5; tentatively, D is TRBD1 (5 bases). From germline, CDR1 is SGHVS and CDR2 FQNEAQ. The germline V and J ends were trimmed by 1 base and 3 bases, with 7 bases remaining between them. This CDR3 comprises 14 residues. In DNA form, the CDR3 reads TGTGCCAGCAGCTTAGACAGGCACAATCAGCCCCAGCATTTT. It is translated as CASSLDRHNQPQHF.

This chain links TRBV7-9 with TRBJ2-1; 8 bases are shared with TRBD1. Germline CDR1 SEHNR, CDR2 FQNEAQ (reference sequence). V lost 5 bases, J lost 4 bases, and 7 bases stayed unmatched. This CDR3 spans 15 amino acids. The CDR3 nucleotides read TGTGCCAGCAGCCGGGGGACAGGAGCATACAATGAGCAGTTCTTC. Translated: CASSRGTGAYNEQFF.

This sequence joins TRBV29-1 and TRBJ1-2, with a weak D call TRBD1 (6 bases). V was pared by 7 bases and J by 7 bases, with 25 bases between. Germline values: CDR1 SQVTM, CDR2 ANQGSEA. The CDR3 is 15 amino acids. CDR3 protein: CSAQGVGGAGSGYTF. In nucleotides, the CDR3 is TGCAGCGCCCAAGGGGTGGGGGGCGCGGGAAGTGGCTACACCTTC.

This chain links TRBV7-2 with TRBJ2-2; D not resolved. Per the germline V gene, CDR1 is SGHTA and CDR2 is FQGNSA. The V end lost 6 bases, the J end lost 2 bases, and 10 bases lay between the germline ends. This CDR3 has 14 amino acids. The CDR3 nucleotides read TGTGCCAGCAGGTTTGAAACTAACACCGGGGAGCTGTTTTTT. It yields the protein CASRFETNTGELFF.

The chain combines TRBV5-1 with TRBJ2-3; no reliable D call. The germline V gene encodes CDR1 SGHRS and CDR2 YFSETQ. V dropped 4 bases and J dropped 2 bases, with 11 bases sitting between them. The CDR3 runs 14 residues. For the CDR3, the DNA is TGCGCCAGCAGCGTACAGACACACACAGATACGCAGTATTTT. Amino acid sequence: CASSVQTHTDTQYF. Combining the CDR3 with reference TRBV5-1 and TRBJ2-3 gives the whole variable domain KAGVTQTPRYLIKTRGQQVTLSCSPISGHRSVSWYQQTPGQGLQFLFEYFSETQRNKGNFPGRFSGRQFSNSRSEMNVSTLELGDSALYLCASSVQTHTDTQYFGPGTRLTVL.

The V and J genes are TRBV11-2 and TRBJ2-7; D is unclear. Trimming took off 4 bases at V and 4 bases at J, with 8 bases between the two ends. Germline V gene lookup returns CDR1 SGHAT and CDR2 FQNNGV. The CDR3 covers 12 residues. CDR3 in amino acids: CASSSDLYEQYF. CDR3 bases: TGTGCCAGCAGCTCAGACCTGTACGAGCAGTACTTC.

The chain is built from TRBV5-1 and TRBJ2-1; no reliable D call. Trimming stripped 5 bases from V and 5 bases from J, with 8 bases between. The CDR3 has 12 residues. Germline lookup yields CDR1 SGHRS and CDR2 YFSETQ. The CDR3 is CASRRVNNEQFF. For the CDR3, the DNA is TGCGCCAGCAGAAGAGTGAACAATGAGCAGTTCTTC.

The J gene is TRBJ2-7, the V gene TRBV30; D not certain. Trimming pared 0 bases from V and 7 bases from J, leaving 7 bases between. The CDR3 runs 11 residues. Germline loops: CDR1 GTSNPN, CDR2 SVGIG (reference sequence). The CDR3, as DNA: TGTGCCTGGAGTGTTAAGGGAGAGCAGTACTTC. Protein: CAWSVKGEQYF. The whole variable domain, remainder taken from reference TRBV30 and TRBJ2-7, is SQTIHQWPATLVQPVGSPLSLECTVEGTSNPNLYWYRQAAGRGLQLLFYSVGIGQISSEVPQNLSASRPQDRQFILSSKKLLLSDSGFYLCAWSVKGEQYFGPGTRLTVT.

The J gene is TRBJ1-1, the V gene TRBV15; 8 nucleotides align to TRBD1. V gave up 3 bases and J gave up 4 bases; unmatched junction bases: 10. The CDR3 is made up of 16 amino acids. Germline V gene data show CDR1 as LNHNV and CDR2 as YYDKDF (reference sequence). CDR3 nucleotides: TGTGCCACCAGCAGGCAGGAGGGGACAGGCAGCACTGAAGCTTTCTTT. This translates into CATSRQEGTGSTEAFF.

The chain carries TRBV4-2 and TRBJ2-1; possible D gene TRBD2, 6 bases. This CDR3 has 14 amino acids. Germline V gene sequence: CDR1 LGHNA, CDR2 YNFKEQ. Trimming removed 1 base from V and 8 bases from J, with 12 bases in between. This chain's CDR3 is CASSQGRGGDEQFF. CDR3 nucleotide sequence: TGTGCCAGCAGCCAAGGGCGTGGCGGGGATGAGCAGTTCTTC.

V and J are TRBV7-2 and TRBJ1-1, with 9 positions matching TRBD1. Per germline, CDR1 SGHTA and CDR2 FQGNSA. V lost 3 bases to trimming and J lost 4 bases; unmatched junction nucleotides: 6. The CDR3 is 15 residues long. This chain's CDR3 is CASSLGTGLPTEAFF. DNA for the CDR3: TGTGCCAGCAGCTTGGGGACAGGGCTTCCCACTGAAGCTTTCTTT. The variable domain in full, completed from reference TRBV7-2 and TRBJ1-1, reads GAGVSQSPSNKVTEKGKDVELRCDPISGHTALYWYRQSLGQGLEFLIYFQGNSAPDKSGLPSDRFSAERTGGSVSTLTIQRTQQEDSAVYLCASSLGTGLPTEAFFGQGTRLTVV.

This clone was detected ten times or more. The rearrangement links TRBV27 to TRBJ2-2; D not resolved. Trimming stripped 8 bases from V and 5 bases from J, with 3 bases between. Germline CDR1 reads MNHEY; CDR2 reads SMNVEV (reference sequence). The length of the CDR3 is 10 residues. CDR3 amino acids: CASGTGELFF. The CDR3 nucleotides are TGTGCCAGCGGTACCGGGGAGCTGTTTTTT.

The chain combines TRBV5-6 with TRBJ1-4, with D hard to call. Germline V gene sequence: CDR1 SGHDT, CDR2 YYEEEE. V was cut by 0 bases and J by 5 bases, with 8 bases left in between. The CDR3 runs 14 residues. CDR3 nucleotide sequence: TGTGCCAGCAGCTTGGTTGGGAGGAATGAAAAACTGTTTTTT. It codes for CASSLVGRNEKLFF.

The chain carries TRBV30 and TRBJ2-5; no definite D call. This CDR3 contains 15 residues. CDR1 is GTSNPN, CDR2 SVGIG, per germline (reference sequence). V lost 3 bases to trimming and J lost 4 bases, with 18 bases between them. CDR3 sequence: CAWSRSSYFGETQYF. CDR3 coding DNA: TGTGCCTGGAGCCGCTCCTCTTACTTTGGAGAGACCCAGTACTTC.

V gene TRBV5-1 combines with J gene TRBJ2-7; D may match TRBD1 or TRBD2 (5 bases each). CDR1 and CDR2 from the germline V gene are SGHRS and YFSETQ. Trimming took off 2 bases at V and 3 bases at J, with 12 bases between the two ends. CDR3 length: 14 amino acids. The CDR3 is CASSFRDGYYEQYF. The CDR3 coding sequence is TGCGCCAGCAGCTTCCGGGACGGATACTACGAGCAGTACTTC.

The chain employs TRBV7-9 and TRBJ2-4, with D uncertain. CDR1 is SEHNR, CDR2 FQNEAQ, per germline (reference sequence). This CDR3 region has 12 residues. V lost 0 bases and J 10 bases, leaving 7 bases between the germline ends. This chain's CDR3 is CASSLAPAIQYF. The CDR3 DNA reads TGTGCCAGCAGCTTAGCCCCCGCGATTCAGTACTTC.

V is TRBV27 and J is TRBJ2-7; 10 positions agree with TRBD2. The CDR3 covers 15 residues. The V and J ends lost 6 bases and 7 bases, in that order; junction bases with no gene match: 12. The germline CDR1 and CDR2 sequences are MNHEY and SMNVEV (reference sequence). CDR3 sequence: CASSSSAGGPGEQYF. Written as DNA, the CDR3 is TGTGCCAGCAGCTCCTCAGCGGGAGGGCCGGGGGAGCAGTACTTC.

V gene TRBV27 combines with J gene TRBJ2-3; perhaps TRBD1 as D (6 bases). CDR3 length: 13 amino acids. Trimming left V 6 bases short and J 7 bases short, with 14 bases between. CDR1 MNHEY and CDR2 SMNVEV come from the germline V gene (reference sequence). The DNA of the CDR3 is TGTGCCAGCAGGAACCTACAGGGAAATACGCAGTATTTT. It translates to CASRNLQGNTQYF.

The chain employs TRBV25-1 and TRBJ1-1; TRBD1 agrees at 8 bases. With 5 bases clipped from V and 4 bases from J, the junction kept 9 bases outside the gene matches. In germline, CDR1 is MGHDK, CDR2 SYGVNS. The CDR3 has 15 amino acids. CDR3: CASSPKNRGSTEAFF. CDR3 sequence (DNA): TGTGCCAGCAGTCCGAAAAACAGGGGGAGCACTGAAGCTTTCTTT.

About this clone itself: A junction boundary mismatches the germline segment, possibly from a read error. The chain combines TRBV4-3 with TRBJ2-2, with unresolved D. The CDR3 length is 14 residues. Germline lookup yields CDR1 LGHNA and CDR2 YSLEER. DNA of the CDR3: TGCGCCAGCAGCCGGTTTTCGAAAACCGGGGAGCTGTTTTTT. It codes for CASSRFSKTGELFF.

The chain has TRBV7-2 and TRBJ2-1, with 12 bases fitting TRBD1. V was clipped by 0 bases and J by 4 bases; unmatched bases: 4. Germline V CDR1 and CDR2: SGHTA, FQGNSA. The CDR3 totals 17 residues. CDR3 DNA: TGTGCCAGCAGCTTAGCGGGACAGGGGGCAGGTTACAATGAGCAGTTCTTC. Its protein product is CASSLAGQGAGYNEQFF.

The J gene is TRBJ2-7, the V gene TRBV4-2, with D unresolved. CDR1 is LGHNA and CDR2 is YNFKEQ in the germline V gene. V lost 0 bases and J 1 base, leaving 7 bases between the germline ends. The CDR3 consists of 14 residues. The CDR3 region has the DNA TGTGCCAGCAGCCAAGAAATGCAATCCTACGAGCAGTACTTC. Translated: CASSQEMQSYEQYF.

The genes are TRBV7-3 and TRBJ2-7, with D possibly being TRBD1 (7 bases). V was cut by 5 bases and J by 3 bases, with 20 bases left in between. The CDR3 loop spans 16 amino acids. The germline CDR1 and CDR2 sequences are SGHTA and FQGTGA. For the CDR3, the DNA is TGTGCCAGCAGCCCCCAGGGGGGCCTTTTCAACTACGAGCAGTACTTC. It specifies CASSPQGGLFNYEQYF.